This T cell receptor (beta chain) was captured in a study of cytomegalovirus exposure and HLA in healthy donors. Looking at the study overall: Around 86 million unique TCRs, all from HLA-typed donors, were included in an early release of the data. Regarding the study as a whole: High specificity and sensitivity for cytomegalovirus status were reported for the classifier. Cytomegalovirus association was assigned to 150 to 200 TCR beta chains.

The PCR was carried out with 60 Vbeta primers and 13 Jbeta primers. The protocol was immunoSEQ multiplex PCR, while the TCRdb copy is restricted to in-frame clones and leaves out a portion. The table has under 300,000 clones, approximately 90% seen once. Worth noting for this clone: Its antigen remains unidentified.

This TCR was sampled from a man aged 40-50 years in good health and CMV-seropositive. The specimen was PBMCs.

Here the CDR3 DNA reads TGTGCCAGCAGCAGCGACCCAAACCCCAACTATGGCTACACCTTC. Protein: CASSSDPNPNYGYTF. V usage is TRBV7-2 and J usage is TRBJ1-2, with D uncertain. This CDR3 comprises 15 residues. V was cut by 5 bases and J by 2 bases, with 15 bases left in between. Germline V gene sequence: CDR1 SGHTA, CDR2 FQGNSA.